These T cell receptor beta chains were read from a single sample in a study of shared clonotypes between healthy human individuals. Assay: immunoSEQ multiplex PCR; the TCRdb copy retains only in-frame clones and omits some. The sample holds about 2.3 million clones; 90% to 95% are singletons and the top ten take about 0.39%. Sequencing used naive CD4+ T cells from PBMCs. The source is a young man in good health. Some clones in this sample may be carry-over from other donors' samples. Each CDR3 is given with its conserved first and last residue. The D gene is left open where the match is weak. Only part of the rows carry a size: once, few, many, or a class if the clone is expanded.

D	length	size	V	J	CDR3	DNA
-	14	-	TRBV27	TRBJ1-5	CASSLMSGDQPQHF	TGTGCCAGCAGTTTAATGTCAGGGGATCAGCCCCAGCATTTT
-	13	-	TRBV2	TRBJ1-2	CARVTGEEHGYTF	TGTGCCAGGGTGACAGGAGAAGAGCATGGCTACACCTTC
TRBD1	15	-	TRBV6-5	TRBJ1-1	CASSSWTGVATEAFF	TGTGCCAGCAGTTCCTGGACAGGTGTGGCCACTGAAGCTTTCTTT
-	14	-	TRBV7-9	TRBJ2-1	CASSLVGRADEQFF	TGTGCCAGCAGCTTAGTGGGCAGGGCGGATGAGCAGTTCTTC
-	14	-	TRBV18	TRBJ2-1	CASSPGRTYNEQFF	TGTGCCAGCTCACCCGGACGGACCTACAATGAGCAGTTCTTC
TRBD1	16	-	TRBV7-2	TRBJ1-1	CASSFHSTGGGTEAFF	TGTGCCAGCAGCTTCCACTCGACAGGGGGAGGCACTGAAGCTTTCTTT
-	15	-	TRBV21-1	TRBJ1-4	CASSKRQALDEKLFF	TGTGCCAGCAGCAAGCGACAGGCGCTTGACGAAAAACTGTTTTTT
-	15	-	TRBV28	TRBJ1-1	CASSSWGVPGTEAFF	TGTGCCAGCAGCTCCTGGGGGGTTCCGGGGACTGAAGCTTTCTTT
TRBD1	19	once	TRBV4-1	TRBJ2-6	CASSLSPGQGISGANVLTF	TGCGCCAGCAGCCTGTCCCCGGGACAGGGGATCTCTGGGGCCAACGTCCTGACTTTC
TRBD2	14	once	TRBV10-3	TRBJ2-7	CATSAASGSYEQYF	TGTGCCACCTCAGCGGCTAGCGGGAGTTACGAGCAGTACTTC
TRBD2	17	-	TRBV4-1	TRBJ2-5	CASSQEVRASGRGTQYF	TGCGCCAGCAGCCAAGAAGTAAGGGCTAGCGGGAGAGGGACCCAGTACTTC
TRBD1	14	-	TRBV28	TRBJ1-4	CASSSRGPTEKLFF	TGTGCCAGCAGTTCCAGGGGGCCTACTGAAAAACTGTTTTTT
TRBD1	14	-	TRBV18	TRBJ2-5	CASSKTGSVETQYF	TGTGCCAGCTCCAAGACAGGGTCCGTGGAGACCCAGTACTTC
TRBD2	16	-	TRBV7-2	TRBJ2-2	CASSSRTSGRAGELFF	TGTGCCAGCAGCTCAAGGACTAGCGGGAGGGCCGGGGAGCTGTTTTTT
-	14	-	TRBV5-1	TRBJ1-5	CASSLGGPNQPQHF	TGCGCCAGCAGCTTGGGGGGTCCCAATCAGCCCCAGCATTTT
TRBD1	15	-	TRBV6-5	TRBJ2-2	CASRPGQLNTGELFF	TGTGCCAGCAGGCCGGGACAGTTGAACACCGGGGAGCTGTTTTTT
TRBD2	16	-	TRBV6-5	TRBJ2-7	CASSSKLAGGPSEQYF	TGTGCCAGCAGTTCCAAACTAGCGGGAGGGCCGTCCGAGCAGTACTTC
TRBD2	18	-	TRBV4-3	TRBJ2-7	CASSRGLAGGNLPYEQYF	TGCGCCAGCAGCCGCGGACTAGCGGGAGGCAACCTCCCCTACGAGCAGTACTTC
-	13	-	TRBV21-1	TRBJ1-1	CASKWRSNTEAFF	TGTGCCAGCAAATGGCGATCTAATACTGAAGCTTTCTTT
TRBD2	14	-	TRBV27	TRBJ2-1	CASSFSGRVVEQFF	TGTGCCAGCAGTTTTAGCGGGAGGGTTGTAGAGCAGTTCTTC
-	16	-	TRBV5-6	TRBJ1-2	CASSLFWGPSNYGYTF	TGTGCCAGCAGCTTGTTTTGGGGCCCCTCTAACTATGGCTACACCTTC
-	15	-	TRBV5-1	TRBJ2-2	CASSSEVGGTGELFF	TGCGCCAGCAGCTCGGAGGTCGGGGGAACCGGGGAGCTGTTTTTT
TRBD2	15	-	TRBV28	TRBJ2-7	CASSLGGTGAYEQYF	TGTGCCAGCAGCCTGGGGGGGACGGGGGCCTACGAGCAGTACTTC
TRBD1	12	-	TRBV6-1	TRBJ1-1	CASRQGGTEAFF	TGTGCCAGCAGACAGGGGGGCACTGAAGCTTTCTTT
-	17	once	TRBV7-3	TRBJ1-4	CASSIHRGRRANEKLFF	TGTGCCAGCAGCATCCACCGCGGACGGCGCGCTAATGAAAAACTGTTTTTT
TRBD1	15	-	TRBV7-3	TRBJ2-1	CASSARDRVSNEQFF	TGTGCCAGCAGCGCCCGGGACAGGGTGAGCAATGAGCAGTTCTTC
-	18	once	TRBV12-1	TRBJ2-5	CASSRTTSGRILLETQYF	TGTGCCAGCAGCCGAACAACTAGCGGGAGGATACTATTAGAGACCCAGTACTTC
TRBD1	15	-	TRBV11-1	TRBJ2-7	CASSDPRTGIYEQYF	TGTGCCAGCAGCGATCCTCGGACAGGGATCTACGAGCAGTACTTC
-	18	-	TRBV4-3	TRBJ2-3	CASSQEGWYSTGTDTQYF	TGCGCCAGCAGCCAAGAGGGCTGGTACTCGACGGGGACAGATACGCAGTATTTT
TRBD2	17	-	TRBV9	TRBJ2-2	CASSVGLAGLNTGELFF	TGTGCCAGCAGCGTCGGACTAGCGGGACTGAACACCGGGGAGCTGTTTTTT
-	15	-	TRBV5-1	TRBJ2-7	CASSLVGTGSYEQYF	TGCGCCAGCAGCTTGGTAGGGACGGGGTCCTACGAGCAGTACTTC
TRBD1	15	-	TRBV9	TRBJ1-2	CASSARQGFFYGYTF	TGTGCCAGCAGCGCCCGACAGGGGTTCTTCTATGGCTACACCTTC
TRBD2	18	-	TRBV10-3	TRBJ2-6	CAISDSGGTRGGANVLTF	TGTGCCATCAGTGACTCGGGGGGTACCAGAGGTGGGGCCAACGTCCTGACTTTC
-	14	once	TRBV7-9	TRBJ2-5	CASSLAGRRETQYF	TGTGCCAGCAGCTTAGCTGGTAGACGGGAGACCCAGTACTTC
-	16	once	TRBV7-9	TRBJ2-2	CASSSGGVGDTGELFF	TGTGCCAGCAGCTCGGGCGGAGTAGGTGACACCGGGGAGCTGTTTTTT
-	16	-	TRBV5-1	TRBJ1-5	CASSLRRQPSNQPQHF	TGCGCCAGCAGCTTGCGTCGCCAGCCTAGCAATCAGCCCCAGCATTTT
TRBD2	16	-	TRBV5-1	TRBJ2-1	CASSNSGRDSDNEQFF	TGCGCCAGCAGCAATAGCGGGAGGGATTCGGACAATGAGCAGTTCTTC
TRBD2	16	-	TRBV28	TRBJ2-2	CASSFGGAGGTGELFF	TGTGCCAGCAGCTTCGGGGGAGCGGGGGGCACCGGGGAGCTGTTTTTT
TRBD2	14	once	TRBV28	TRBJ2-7	CASKSRAGVHEQYF	TGTGCCAGCAAATCCAGAGCGGGAGTCCACGAGCAGTACTTC
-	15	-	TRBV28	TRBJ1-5	CASSLISPDNQPQHF	TGTGCCAGCAGTTTGATAAGTCCGGACAATCAGCCCCAGCATTTT
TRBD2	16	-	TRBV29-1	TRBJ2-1	CSVAGRLAPSYNEQFF	TGCAGCGTCGCCGGCCGACTAGCGCCCTCCTACAATGAGCAGTTCTTC
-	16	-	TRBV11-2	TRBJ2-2	CASSLFLTENTGELFF	TGTGCCAGCAGCTTATTCCTTACAGAGAACACCGGGGAGCTGTTTTTT
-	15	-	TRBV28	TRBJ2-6	CASSRGASGANVLTF	TGTGCCAGCAGCCGGGGGGCATCAGGGGCCAACGTCCTGACTTTC
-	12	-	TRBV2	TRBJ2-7	CASSATSYEQYF	TGTGCCAGCAGCGCGACTAGCTACGAGCAGTACTTC
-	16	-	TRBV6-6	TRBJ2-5	CASHPYRSLAQETQYF	TGTGCCAGCCACCCTTACAGGTCCTTGGCACAAGAGACCCAGTACTTC
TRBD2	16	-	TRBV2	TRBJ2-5	CASPHSGTSGGETQYF	TGTGCCAGCCCCCATTCCGGGACTAGCGGAGGAGAGACCCAGTACTTC
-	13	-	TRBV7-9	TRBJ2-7	CASSLVRRPGQYF	TGTGCCAGCAGCTTAGTGAGGAGGCCAGGGCAGTACTTC
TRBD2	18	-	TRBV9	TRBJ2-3	CASSVAGAGGPQADTQYF	TGTGCCAGCAGCGTAGCTGGCGCGGGAGGGCCACAGGCAGATACGCAGTATTTT
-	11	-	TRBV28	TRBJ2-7	CASKGGYEQYF	TGTGCCAGTAAGGGCGGCTACGAGCAGTACTTC
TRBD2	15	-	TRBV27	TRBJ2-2	CASRRLAGDTGELFF	TGTGCCAGCAGGAGACTAGCGGGAGACACCGGGGAGCTGTTTTTT
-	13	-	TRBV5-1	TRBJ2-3	CASAGLSPDTQYF	TGCGCCAGCGCTGGACTCTCTCCAGATACGCAGTATTTT
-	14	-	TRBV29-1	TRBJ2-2	CSVEGTANTGELFF	TGCAGCGTTGAAGGGACAGCAAACACCGGGGAGCTGTTTTTT
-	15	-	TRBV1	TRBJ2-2	CTSSRVDTGTGELFF	TGCACCAGCAGCCGGGTCGATACGGGCACCGGGGAGCTGTTTTTT
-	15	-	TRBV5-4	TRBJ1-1	CASSPSGGRGTEAFF	TGTGCCAGCAGCCCGTCTGGGGGGCGCGGCACTGAAGCTTTCTTT
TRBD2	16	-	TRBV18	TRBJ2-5	CASSPSRASGQETQYF	TGTGCCAGCTCACCATCGCGGGCTAGCGGCCAAGAGACCCAGTACTTC
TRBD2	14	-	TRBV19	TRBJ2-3	CASSTSGRTDTQYF	TGTGCCAGTAGTACTAGCGGGAGGACAGATACGCAGTATTTT
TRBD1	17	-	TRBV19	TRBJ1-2	CASSSHVRQGNVGGYTF	TGTGCCAGTAGCTCTCACGTTCGACAGGGAAACGTAGGTGGCTACACCTTC
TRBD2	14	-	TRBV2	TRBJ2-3	CASSRGGSPDTQYF	TGTGCCAGCAGTCGCGGGGGGAGCCCAGATACGCAGTATTTT
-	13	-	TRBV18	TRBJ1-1	CASSPGTDTEAFF	TGTGCCAGCTCACCTGGCACAGACACTGAAGCTTTCTTT
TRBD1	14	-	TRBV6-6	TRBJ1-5	CASSWDRGDQPQHF	TGTGCCAGCAGTTGGGACAGGGGGGATCAGCCCCAGCATTTT